A single sample gave rise to the 16 T cell receptor beta chains below, sequenced in a study of blood T cell repertoires in COVID-19. Method: immunoSEQ multiplex PCR; TCRdb's copy keeps in-frame clones and lacks some. The data show thousands of clones, roughly 77% seen once. The sequenced sample consisted of peripheral blood. The source of these receptors is a man in his 60s with acute or convalescent COVID-19.

The rearrangement links TRBV6-5 to TRBJ1-1; weak D call: TRBD1 (5 bases). This CDR3 comprises 15 residues. Germline-derived CDR1 and CDR2 are MNHEY and SVGAGI. Trimming removed 0 bases from V and 3 bases from J, with 11 bases in between. This CDR3 reads CASSYSSRGDTEAFF. CDR3 sequence (DNA): TGTGCCAGCAGTTACTCTTCCCGGGGGGACACTGAAGCTTTCTTT.

CDR3 DNA: TGTGCCAGCAGTACCGGACAGAGCTCTGGAAACACCATATATTTT. Protein sequence: CASSTGQSSGNTIYF. The chain carries TRBV2 and TRBJ1-3, with D possibly TRBD1 on 6 matching bases. Germline V gene data show CDR1 as SNHLY and CDR2 as FYNNEI. The CDR3 contains 15 residues. V lost 5 bases, J lost 0 bases, and 11 bases lay in between.

The chain employs TRBV7-9 and TRBJ2-7, with TRBD1 matching 9 bases. V lost 5 bases and J lost 5; bases outside the gene matches: 7. Germline CDR1 is SEHNR and CDR2 is FQNEAQ (reference sequence). This CDR3 is built from 14 residues. The DNA of the CDR3 is TGTGCCAGCAGCCTCTGGGACAGGGAGCACGAGCAGTACTTC. Encoded protein: CASSLWDREHEQYF.

This rearrangement joins TRBV7-9 to TRBJ1-3, with D possibly matching TRBD1 (5 bases). The CDR3 sequence is 15 residues long. CDR1 SEHNR and CDR2 FQNEAQ come from the germline V gene (reference sequence). V lost 4 bases and J 2 bases, leaving 12 bases between the germline ends. The CDR3, as DNA: TGTGCCAGCAGCTCACCCCAGGGCACTGGAAACACCATATATTTT. This translates into CASSSPQGTGNTIYF.

J is TRBJ1-6 and V is TRBV15; the D is unclear. Trimming removed 1 base from V and 6 bases from J, with 7 bases in between. The CDR3 is made up of 14 amino acids. The germline gives CDR1 LNHNV, CDR2 YYDKDF (reference sequence). The CDR3 DNA reads TGTGCCACCAGCAGAGCCCACAGTAATTCACCCCTCCACTTT. As protein: CATSRAHSNSPLHF.

V is TRBV9 and J is TRBJ1-3; perhaps TRBD1 as D (6 bases). The V gene's germline CDR1 is SGDLS and CDR2 YYNGEE. V lost 4 bases to trimming and J lost 0 bases, with 14 bases between them. CDR3 length: 16 amino acids. Written as DNA, the CDR3 is TGTGCCAGCAGCCCAAACAGGGCACGCTCTGGAAACACCATATATTTT. The encoded protein is CASSPNRARSGNTIYF.

The chain carries TRBV7-9 and TRBJ2-3; a weak D match, TRBD2 (6 bases). V was trimmed by 1 base and J by 11 bases, leaving 19 bases between them. CDR1 and CDR2 (germline): SEHNR, FQNEAQ (reference sequence). The length of the CDR3 is 15 residues. This chain's CDR3 is CASSLVAGLYGRQYF. CDR3 nucleotide sequence: TGTGCCAGCAGCTTAGTCGCGGGGCTTTATGGGAGGCAGTATTTT.

The chain is built from TRBV18 and TRBJ2-3; 13 nucleotides line up with TRBD2. V shed 2 bases, J shed 2 bases, and the junction held 7 bases outside the gene matches. Germline V gene lookup returns CDR1 KGHSH and CDR2 LQKENI. The CDR3 is made up of 18 amino acids. The CDR3 bases are TGTGCCAGCTCACCAATACTAGCGGGGGGGTCCTCCACAGATACGCAGTATTTT. Protein: CASSPILAGGSSTDTQYF.

The chain employs TRBV20-1 and TRBJ2-2; either TRBD1 or TRBD2 may supply D (6 bases each). This CDR3 contains 13 residues. The V gene lost 3 bases and the J gene lost 5 bases, with 10 bases spanning the gap. Per the germline V gene, CDR1 is DFQATT and CDR2 is SNEGSKA (reference sequence). CDR3 protein: CSASGGPTGELFF. CDR3 sequence (DNA): TGCAGTGCTAGTGGGGGGCCTACCGGGGAGCTGTTTTTT.

This chain links TRBV5-1 with TRBJ2-2; D might be TRBD2 (6 bases). V was clipped by 4 bases and J by 2 bases, with 9 bases between them. The V gene's germline CDR1 is SGHRS and CDR2 YFSETQ. The CDR3 is 14 residues long. The CDR3, as DNA: TGCGCCAGCAGCAACGGACTAAACACCGGGGAGCTGTTTTTT. The encoded protein is CASSNGLNTGELFF.

The chain uses TRBV5-1 and TRBJ1-6, with D maybe TRBD1 (6 bases). Germline CDR1 is SGHRS and CDR2 is YFSETQ. V gave up 4 bases and J gave up 3 bases, with 11 bases separating them. The CDR3 is 15 amino acids. CDR3 residues: CASSARTDYNSPLHF. CDR3 DNA sequence: TGCGCCAGCAGCGCCAGGACAGACTATAATTCACCCCTCCACTTT.

The V and J genes are TRBV5-1 and TRBJ1-1; tentative D call: TRBD1 (6 bases). The CDR3 runs 15 residues. Germline-derived CDR1 and CDR2 are SGHRS and YFSETQ. V dropped 0 bases and J dropped 4 bases, with 13 bases sitting between them. The CDR3 is CASSLDPGESTEAFF. The CDR3 DNA follows: TGCGCCAGCAGCTTGGATCCAGGGGAGAGCACTGAAGCTTTCTTT.

The CDR3 DNA follows: TGTGCCAGCAGCTTTACCAGGCAAGGCTATGGCTACACCTTC. Translating it yields CASSFTRQGYGYTF. This rearrangement joins TRBV6-5 to TRBJ1-2; D gene unclear. Trimming left V 6 bases short and J 4 bases short, with 15 bases between. Germline V lookup: CDR1 MNHEY, CDR2 SVGAGI. The CDR3 is 14 amino acids.

This sequence joins TRBV30 and TRBJ2-1; 7 bases line up with TRBD2. The CDR3 is 16 residues long. J was trimmed by 8 bases and V by 0 bases; bases with no gene match: 13. In germline, CDR1 is GTSNPN, CDR2 SVGIG (reference sequence). CDR3 region: CAWSVLVGGPSHEQFF. The CDR3 DNA sequence: TGTGCCTGGAGTGTTTTGGTGGGAGGGCCTAGCCATGAGCAGTTCTTC. Looking up the rest from reference TRBV30 and TRBJ2-1 gives the full variable domain: SQTIHQWPATLVQPVGSPLSLECTVEGTSNPNLYWYRQAAGRGLQLLFYSVGIGQISSEVPQNLSASRPQDRQFILSSKKLLLSDSGFYLCAWSVLVGGPSHEQFFGPGTRLTVL.

The chain is built from TRBV6-2 or TRBV6-3 and TRBJ1-2, with 7 positions matching TRBD1. The germline V gene has CDR1 MNHEY and CDR2 SVGEGT. The CDR3 is made up of 14 amino acids. V lost 6 bases, J lost 5 bases, and 9 bases stayed unmatched. The DNA of the CDR3 is TGTGCCAGCAGCCAAACAGGGGCACCTTATGGCTACACCTTC. Translation: CASSQTGAPYGYTF.

This chain uses TRBV6-6 with TRBJ1-5; D is unresolved. Looked up from germline, CDR1 is MNHNY and CDR2 is SVGAGI (reference sequence). The CDR3 covers 13 residues. V gave up 3 bases and J gave up 5 bases, with 8 bases separating them. CDR3 loop: CASSYGIDQPQHF. CDR3 in DNA: TGTGCCAGCAGTTATGGCATCGATCAGCCCCAGCATTTT.